Sequencing of this T cell receptor beta chain was carried out in a study of patients and donors after allogeneic stem cell transplantation. TCRdb called the RT-PCR reads again in MiXCR, with one record for every CDR3 protein. This table holds 98,000 or so distinct CDR3 sequences, approximately 35% found once. The CDR3 length is 16 residues. Germline V CDR1 and CDR2: MDHEN, SYDVKM. Trimming stripped 4 bases from V and 1 base from J, with 13 bases between. This sequence originates from a human donor who was either an allogeneic HSCT recipient or a stem cell or donor lymphocyte infusion donor (not recorded which). It is not recorded whose cells these are; they may come from a transplant donor. The sample taken for sequencing was blood, either unsorted or a sorted T cell fraction (not recorded which). V is TRBV28 and J is TRBJ2-2; TRBD1 might be the D (5 bases). CDR3 bases: TGTGCCAGCAGTTGGGGCCGTAACCTGAACACCGGGGAGCTGTTTTTT. This encodes CASSWGRNLNTGELFF.